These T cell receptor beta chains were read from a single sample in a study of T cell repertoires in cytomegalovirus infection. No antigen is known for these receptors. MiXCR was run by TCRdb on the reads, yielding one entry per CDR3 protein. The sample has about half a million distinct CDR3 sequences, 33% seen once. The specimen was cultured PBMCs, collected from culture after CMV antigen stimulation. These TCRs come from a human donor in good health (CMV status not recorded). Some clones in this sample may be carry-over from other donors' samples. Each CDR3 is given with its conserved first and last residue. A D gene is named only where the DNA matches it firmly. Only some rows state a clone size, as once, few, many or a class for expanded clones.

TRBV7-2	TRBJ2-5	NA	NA	TGTGCCAGCAGCCCCCTTGGCCAACCCAAAGAGACCCAGTACTTC	CASSPLGQPKETQYF
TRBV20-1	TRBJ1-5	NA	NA	TGCAGTGCTAGAGATACGAGGAAAAATCAGCCCCAGCATTTT	CSARDTRKNQPQHF
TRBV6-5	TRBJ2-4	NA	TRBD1	TGTGCCAGCAGCGGGACAGCTGAAGCCAAAAACATTCAGTACTTC	CASSGTAEAKNIQYF
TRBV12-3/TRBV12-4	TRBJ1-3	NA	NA	TGTGCCAGCAGGCCCAACGAGAACACCATATATTTT	CASRPNENTIYF
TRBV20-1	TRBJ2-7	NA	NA	TGCAGTGCCCCAACCGGGACCGCCTCCTACGAGCAGTACTTC	CSAPTGTASYEQYF
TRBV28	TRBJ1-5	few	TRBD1	TGTGCCAGCAGTTTAAACCCCGGGACAGCTTATCAGCCCCAGCATTTT	CASSLNPGTAYQPQHF
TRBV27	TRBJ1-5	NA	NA	TGTGCCAGCAGTCCACCGTCTGATCAGCCCCAGCATTTT	CASSPPSDQPQHF
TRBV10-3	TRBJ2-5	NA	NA	TGTGCCATCAGTGAGATTCAGGACCAAGAGACCCAGTACTTC	CAISEIQDQETQYF
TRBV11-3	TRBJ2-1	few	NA	TGTGCCAGCAGCTTAGACCAGGATTTCCGGAATGAGCAGTTCTTC	CASSLDQDFRNEQFF
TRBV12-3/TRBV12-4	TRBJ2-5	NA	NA	TGTGCCAGCAGCCTCCGTGGGAAAGAGACCCAGTACTTC	CASSLRGKETQYF
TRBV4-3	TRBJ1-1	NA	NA	TGCGCCAGCAGCCAAGATCACGGGGGTGACACTGAAGCTTTCTTT	CASSQDHGGDTEAFF
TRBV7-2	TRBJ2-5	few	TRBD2	TGTGCCAGCCAGACTAGCGGGGCGTACCAAGAGACCCAGTACTTC	CASQTSGAYQETQYF
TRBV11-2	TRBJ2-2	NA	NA	TGTGCCAGCAGCTTTTACAGGACCACCGTCGGGGAGCTGTTTTTT	CASSFYRTTVGELFF
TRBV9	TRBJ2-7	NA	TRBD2	TGTGCCAGCAGCGTAGGATTAGCGGGAAACGAGCAGTACTTC	CASSVGLAGNEQYF
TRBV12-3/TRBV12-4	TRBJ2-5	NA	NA	TGTGCCAGCAGATTCGGTGGTGGACAGTTCCAAGAGACCCAGTACTTC	CASRFGGGQFQETQYF